One T cell receptor (beta chain) is described in this entry. The sample is drawn from a study of shared T cell receptors in the human thymus. This table comes from immunoSEQ multiplex PCR, and its TCRdb copy is limited to in-frame clones, with some not included. The sample has about 660,000 clones, around 89% seen once. Another study also made use of these data, one on human thymus T cells. This second study says: Donors were healthy Finnish babies undergoing corrective operations for congenital heart defects. Resections removed during corrective heart surgery provided the thymus tissue used. Seemingly biased V and J gene usage marked thymic and blood repertoires.

The sequence derives from a boy under two years old with a congenital heart defect. Source material: thymocytes.

CDR3 coding DNA: TGTGCCAGCAGGTCCGAGGGCCCCTACGAGCAGTACTTC. Protein product: CASRSEGPYEQYF. The rearrangement joins TRBV6-1 to TRBJ2-7; TRBD2 might be the D (5 bases). Trimming removed 6 bases at V and 2 bases at J, with 11 bases between. This CDR3 spans 13 amino acids. CDR1 and CDR2 from the germline V gene are MNHNS and SASEGT.